The 26 T cell receptor beta chains presented below share a single source sample, sequenced in a study of blood T cell repertoires in COVID-19. TCRdb's copy holds only in-frame clones and misses some; the assay was immunoSEQ multiplex PCR. This sample has hundreds of thousands of clones, with more than 80% found just once. Sequencing was carried out using peripheral blood. The source of these receptors is a young woman with acute or convalescent COVID-19.

The chain joins TRBV6-5 to TRBJ1-1, with no clear D. V was pared by 4 bases and J by 5 bases, with 20 bases between. The length of the CDR3 is 16 residues. The germline CDR1 and CDR2 sequences are MNHEY and SVGAGI. CDR3 in DNA: TGTGCCAGCAGTTCCCACCGTCAGGTACGGAGGACTGAAGCTTTCTTT. This translates into CASSSHRQVRRTEAFF.

The chain carries TRBV6-2 or TRBV6-3 and TRBJ1-2; 8 bases map to TRBD1. Germline-derived CDR1 and CDR2 are MNHEY and SVGEGT. This CDR3 is built from 16 residues. V gave up 5 bases and J gave up 4 bases; unmatched junction bases: 12. CDR3 sequence: CASSDGSGGYLYGYTF. The CDR3 region has the DNA TGTGCCAGCAGTGACGGGTCAGGGGGCTACCTCTATGGCTACACCTTC.

The chain has TRBV28 and TRBJ1-2; TRBD1 aligns across 7 bases. There are 13 residues in the CDR3. V trimming: 7 bases; J trimming: 2 bases; junction bases outside the gene matches: 4. CDR1 MDHEN and CDR2 SYDVKM come from the germline V gene. DNA of the CDR3: TGTGCCAGCACATACAGGGGCAACTATGGCTACACCTTC. Translated, it gives CASTYRGNYGYTF.

The rearrangement joins TRBV6-5 to TRBJ1-1, with a tentative D call TRBD1 (5 bases). Germline CDR1 reads MNHEY; CDR2 reads SVGAGI. The V end was cut by 8 bases, the J end by 0 bases, with 16 bases between. The CDR3 sequence is 15 residues long. The CDR3 reads CASGYWGKMNTEAFF. The CDR3 DNA is TGTGCCAGCGGATATTGGGGCAAAATGAACACTGAAGCTTTCTTT.

This chain links TRBV11-1 with TRBJ1-1; the D gene is possibly TRBD1 (6 bases). The CDR3 contains 13 residues. CDR1 SGHAT and CDR2 FQDESV come from the germline V gene (reference sequence). V was trimmed by 6 bases and J by 5 bases, leaving 13 bases between them. DNA of the CDR3: TGTGCCAGCAGTACAGGGTCTGGGACTGAAGCTTTCTTT. Translated, it gives CASSTGSGTEAFF.

The chain carries TRBV24-1 and TRBJ1-2; 8 bases are shared with TRBD1. The CDR3 is 17 residues long. V was clipped by 3 bases and J by 4 bases; unmatched bases: 12. Germline V gene sequence: CDR1 KGHDR, CDR2 SFDVKD. This CDR3 is CATSDPGGRTGPYGYTF. In DNA, the CDR3 is TGTGCCACCAGTGATCCAGGGGGAAGGACAGGGCCCTATGGCTACACCTTC.

V usage is TRBV10-3 and J usage is TRBJ2-7; 11 bases are shared with TRBD1. CDR1 is ENHRY, CDR2 SYGVKD, per germline. The CDR3 loop spans 16 amino acids. After removal of 4 bases from V and 0 bases from J, the junction contained 5 bases not matched to a gene. The CDR3 nucleotides read TGTGCCATCAGTGCCTCCGGGACAGGGGGCTCCTACGAGCAGTACTTC. Its translation is CAISASGTGGSYEQYF.

This clone has just a few counts. The chain employs TRBV9 and TRBJ2-3; 9 nucleotides agree with TRBD2. The germline V gene encodes CDR1 SGDLS and CDR2 YYNGEE. The CDR3 contains 15 residues. Germline trimming cut 0 bases from V and 4 bases from J; bases unmatched to any gene: 3. This chain's CDR3 is CASSVEAGGADTQYF. DNA for the CDR3: TGTGCCAGCAGCGTAGAGGCGGGGGGGGCAGATACGCAGTATTTT.

V gene TRBV5-4 combines with J gene TRBJ1-2, with D hard to call. This CDR3 comprises 13 residues. The germline CDR1 and CDR2 sequences are SGHNT and YYREEE (reference sequence). Trimming left V 2 bases short and J 3 bases short, with 8 bases between. CDR3 nucleotides: TGTGCCAGCAGCTTCGTCCCCCACTATGGCTACACCTTC. It codes for CASSFVPHYGYTF.

In its sample, this clone was seen a few times. V usage is TRBV24-1 and J usage is TRBJ1-1; no clear D gene. With 4 bases removed from V and 3 bases from J, the gap between germline ends came to 5 bases. The CDR3 sequence is 12 residues long. The germline gives CDR1 KGHDR, CDR2 SFDVKD. CDR3 bases: TGTGCCACCAGTGAGTCGGACACTGAAGCTTTCTTT. It yields the protein CATSESDTEAFF.

The V gene is TRBV7-7, the J gene TRBJ2-2; 9 bases match TRBD1. The CDR3 is 18 residues long. Germline V gene data show CDR1 as SSHAT and CDR2 as FNYEAQ (reference sequence). Losses at the gene ends were 0 bases for V and 4 bases for J; bases not matched to a gene: 9. In DNA, the CDR3 is TGTGCCAGCAGCTTAGCCGCCGGGACAGGGAGGGTCACCGGGGAGCTGTTTTTT. Encoded protein: CASSLAAGTGRVTGELFF.

The V and J genes are TRBV19 and TRBJ1-5; D is uncertain. Looked up from germline, CDR1 is LNHDA and CDR2 is SQIVND (reference sequence). CDR3 length: 17 residues. V lost 1 base and J 5 bases, leaving 18 bases between the germline ends. The CDR3 bases are TGTGCCAGTAGTATAGGAGTGGCGGGCTCAGGATATCAGCCCCAGCATTTT. Translation gives CASSIGVAGSGYQPQHF.

The genes are TRBV7-3 and TRBJ2-1; 8 bases line up with TRBD2. The germline V gene has CDR1 SGHTA and CDR2 FQGTGA. CDR3 length equals 13 residues. V trimming: 10 bases; J trimming: 5 bases; junction bases outside the gene matches: 7. CDR3 in amino acids: CATSGGIHNEQFF. CDR3 DNA sequence: TGTGCCACCTCGGGGGGGATACACAATGAGCAGTTCTTC.

The rearrangement uses TRBV7-7 and TRBJ1-1; possible D gene TRBD1, 6 bases. Trimming took 1 base from V and 0 from J, leaving 30 bases between them. CDR3 length: 22 amino acids. CDR1 SSHAT and CDR2 FNYEAQ come from the germline V gene (reference sequence). CDR3 DNA: TGTGCCAGCAGCTTAGATTACTTTTTGGGGGCCACGACGGATCCCATGAACACTGAAGCTTTCTTT. It translates to CASSLDYFLGATTDPMNTEAFF.

The chain has TRBV2 and TRBJ2-1; 7 bases map to TRBD2. CDR1 is SNHLY and CDR2 is FYNNEI in the germline V gene. This CDR3 has 15 residues. The V and J ends lost 4 bases and 2 bases, in that order; junction bases with no gene match: 5. CDR3 amino acids: CASSARRETYNEQFF. CDR3 nucleotides: TGTGCCAGCAGTGCCCGGCGGGAGACCTACAATGAGCAGTTCTTC.

A note on this clone: This specimen includes other DNA sequences encoding the same CDR3. J is TRBJ1-1 and V is TRBV19; D is possibly TRBD1 (5 bases). V lost 1 base and J 3 bases, leaving 9 bases between the germline ends. The germline CDR1 and CDR2 sequences are LNHDA and SQIVND (reference sequence). The CDR3 runs 14 residues. The CDR3 reads CASSIGPRDTEAFF. The CDR3 DNA reads TGTGCCAGTAGTATAGGGCCCAGGGACACTGAAGCTTTCTTT. The full variable domain, its missing parts supplied by reference TRBV19 and TRBJ1-1, is DGGITQSPKYLFRKEGQNVTLSCEQNLNHDAMYWYRQDPGQGLRLIYYSQIVNDFQKGDIAEGYSVSREKKESFPLTVTSAQKNPTAFYLCASSIGPRDTEAFFGQGTRLTVV.

The J gene is TRBJ1-6, the V gene TRBV12-5; D perhaps matches TRBD1 (6 bases). The CDR3 extends over 15 amino acids. From germline, CDR1 is LGHNT and CDR2 FRNRAP. The ends were cut back, 2 bases at V and 15 bases at J, with 20 bases in the middle. CDR3 loop: CASGLFPSTGGGLHF. CDR3 DNA sequence: TGTGCTAGTGGTTTGTTCCCCTCGACAGGCGGAGGCCTCCACTTT.

The rearrangement uses TRBV3-1 (or the pseudogene TRBV3-2) and TRBJ1-2; D unresolved. The germline V gene has CDR1 LGHDT and CDR2 YNNKEL (reference sequence). The CDR3 is 11 amino acids. Trimming cost V 4 bases and J 10 bases, with 10 bases left between them. The CDR3 is CASSRTEVYTF. The CDR3 nucleotides are TGTGCCAGCAGCCGCACCGAGGTCTACACCTTC.

The chain carries TRBV3-1 (or the pseudogene TRBV3-2) and TRBJ2-7; TRBD2 matches at 7 bases. The V segment lost 4 bases and the J segment 4 bases; nucleotides outside the gene matches: 10. The germline V gene has CDR1 LGHDT and CDR2 YNNKEL (reference sequence). The CDR3 covers 15 residues. The CDR3 DNA is TGTGCCAGCAGCCGCGGGACTACACCAGGATACGAGCAGTACTTC. Translated: CASSRGTTPGYEQYF.

The chain carries TRBV4-3 and TRBJ2-7; 7 bases line up with TRBD1. CDR1 and CDR2 from the germline V gene are LGHNA and YSLEER. CDR3 length: 15 residues. V gave up 1 base and J gave up 3 bases; unmatched junction bases: 6. CDR3 amino acids: CASSQGRQGIYEQYF. DNA for the CDR3: TGCGCCAGCAGCCAAGGTAGACAGGGCATCTACGAGCAGTACTTC.

The genes are TRBV5-1 and TRBJ1-5; D perhaps matches TRBD1 (6 bases). The CDR3 runs to 15 residues. Germline assignment: CDR1 SGHRS and CDR2 YFSETQ. Between the trimmed V and J ends, which lost 4 bases and 5 bases, there was a span of 16 bases. CDR3 nucleotides: TGCGCCAGCAGCCCGGACAGCCTCCCCGATCAGCCCCAGCATTTT. This sequence encodes CASSPDSLPDQPQHF.

The chain couples TRBV6-6 to TRBJ1-1, with D perhaps matching TRBD1 (5 bases). Germline-derived CDR1 and CDR2 are MNHNY and SVGAGI (reference sequence). The CDR3 runs to 13 residues. Between the trimmed V and J ends, which lost 0 bases and 8 bases, there was a span of 10 bases. CDR3 loop: CASSYSRTSEAFF. The CDR3 DNA follows: TGTGCCAGCAGTTACTCAAGGACATCAGAAGCTTTCTTT.

The gene calls are TRBV11-2 and TRBJ2-5; 9 positions match TRBD2. Germline V gene sequence: CDR1 SGHAT, CDR2 FQNNGV. The CDR3 is 17 residues long. Trimming at V came to 1 base and at J to 6 bases, leaving 12 bases not matched to a gene. The CDR3, as DNA: TGTGCCAGCAGCTTAGGTTCCGGCGGGGGGGGGCGGAAGACCCAGTACTTC. Protein product: CASSLGSGGGGRKTQYF.

This chain joins TRBV6-5 and TRBJ1-1, with D tentatively TRBD1 (5 bases). Trimming stripped 2 bases from V and 7 bases from J, with 17 bases between. The CDR3 runs 15 residues. Per germline, CDR1 MNHEY and CDR2 SVGAGI. In DNA form, the CDR3 reads TGTGCCAGCAGTTACGCGCGGGGCAGGGCGAATGAAGCTTTCTTT. The encoded protein is CASSYARGRANEAFF.

The chain employs TRBV7-8 and TRBJ1-4; TRBD1 matches 7 bases. Per the germline V gene, CDR1 is SGHVS and CDR2 is FQNEAQ. After removal of 1 base from V and 8 bases from J, the junction contained 7 bases not matched to a gene. CDR3 length: 15 amino acids. For the CDR3, the DNA is TGTGCCAGCAGCTTAGTAGGGACAGAGGACGAAAAACTGTTTTTT. Translating it yields CASSLVGTEDEKLFF. The full variable domain, rest sourced from reference TRBV7-8 and TRBJ1-4, is GAGVSQSPRYKVAKRGQDVALRCDPISGHVSLFWYQQALGQGPEFLTYFQNEAQLDKSGLPSDRFFAERPEGSVSTLKIQRTQQEDSAVYLCASSLVGTEDEKLFFGSGTQLSVL.

This sequence joins TRBV18 and TRBJ2-1; TRBD2 matches at 15 bases. Germline V CDR1 and CDR2: KGHSH, LQKENI. The CDR3 contains 16 residues. With 3 bases clipped from V and 8 bases from J, the junction kept 5 bases outside the gene matches. The CDR3 sequence: CASSPPGLAGGYEQFF. DNA of the CDR3: TGTGCCAGCTCACCTCCGGGACTAGCGGGGGGATATGAGCAGTTCTTC. The entire variable domain, with the rest obtained from reference TRBV18 and TRBJ2-1, is as follows: NAGVMQNPRHLVRRRGQEARLRCSPMKGHSHVYWYRQLPEEGLKFMVYLQKENIIDESGMPKERFSAEFPKEGPSILRIQQVVRGDSAAYFCASSPPGLAGGYEQFFGPGTRLTVL.